Listed below are T cell receptor beta chains from one sample, sequenced in a study of neoadjuvant anti-PD-1 for oral cavity cancer. The protocol was immunoSEQ multiplex PCR, while the TCRdb copy is restricted to in-frame clones and leaves out a portion. Here the sample spans about 14,000 clones, around 75% being singletons. Sequencing used PBMCs, obtained before nivolumab (anti-PD-1) treatment. The receptor source for this set is a person aged 35-79 years with oral cavity squamous cell carcinoma. The CDR3 runs from the conserved cysteine through the conserved F or W. The D gene is left open where the match is weak. Rows give clone size only sometimes, using once, few, many, or a class for an expanded clone.

-	TRBV10-3	TRBJ2-7	14	once	TGTGCCATCAGGGCAGGGCCCCTCTCCTACGAGCAGTACTTC	CAIRAGPLSYEQYF
TRBD1	TRBV10-2	TRBJ1-1	13	-	TGCGCCACTGCACAGGGGGCGAACACTGAAGCTTTCTTT	CATAQGANTEAFF
-	TRBV27	TRBJ2-4	10	-	TGTGCCAGCGGTTTAAACATTCAGTACTTC	CASGLNIQYF
-	TRBV11-2	TRBJ1-4	14	-	TGTGCCAGCAGCTTCACGGGGGTCAATGAAAAACTGTTTTTT	CASSFTGVNEKLFF
-	TRBV5-1	TRBJ2-5	18	-	TGCGCCAGCAGCTTGGTGCAGGGTTTTCCTCCTCACCGGGTGACCCAGTACTTC	CASSLVQGFPPHRVTQYF
-	TRBV6-1	TRBJ2-7	13	-	TGTGCCAGCAGTAGCACGGATTTCTACGAGCAGTACTTC	CASSSTDFYEQYF
TRBD1	TRBV7-8	TRBJ2-7	15	-	TGTGCCAGCAGCTCCCTAGGGACAGGGGCGTACGAGCAGTACTTC	CASSSLGTGAYEQYF
-	TRBV28	TRBJ2-3	18	few	TGTGCCAGCAGTTTAAGGGGCTGGGGCGGGTTACGCACAGATACGCAGTATTTT	CASSLRGWGGLRTDTQYF
-	TRBV7-6	TRBJ1-2	18	-	TGTGCCAGCAGCTTATACACCGCGTTTGGGGTCTCTGGCTATGGCTACACCTTC	CASSLYTAFGVSGYGYTF
TRBD1	TRBV6-5	TRBJ1-1	15	-	TGTGCCAGCAGTCGATCCTCAGGGGGTAACACTGAAGCTTTCTTT	CASSRSSGGNTEAFF
-	TRBV7-2	TRBJ1-3	16	-	TGTGCCAGCAGCTACCCCGTGGACAGTTCTGGAAACACCATATATTTT	CASSYPVDSSGNTIYF
TRBD2	TRBV5-6	TRBJ2-1	15	-	TGTGCCAGCATGAGGTGGGGGGGTATGTATAGTGAGCAGTTCTTC	CASMRWGGMYSEQFF
-	TRBV4-1	TRBJ1-1	15	-	TGCGCCAGCAGCCAAGATGTGAGGGGCCGAACTGAAGCTTTCTTT	CASSQDVRGRTEAFF
-	TRBV5-1	TRBJ1-2	14	-	TGCGCCAGCAGCTCACCCGGGTGGCTCTATGGCTACACCTTC	CASSSPGWLYGYTF
-	TRBV2	TRBJ2-2	16	once	TGTGCCAGCAGTGTTCGGCAGCCCGCGAACACCGGGGAGCTGTTTTTT	CASSVRQPANTGELFF
TRBD1	TRBV7-2	TRBJ2-3	15	-	TGTGCCAGCAGCTTAACAGGGGTGGCCCCAGATACGCAGTATTTT	CASSLTGVAPDTQYF
-	TRBV6-5	TRBJ2-7	16	-	TGTGCCAGCAGTTACGGCGTCTCGGGAGCCAAATACGAGCAGTACTTC	CASSYGVSGAKYEQYF
TRBD1	TRBV5-4	TRBJ1-2	12	once	TGTGCCAGCAGCTTTGGACAGGCTGGCTACACCTTC	CASSFGQAGYTF
-	TRBV6-5	TRBJ2-7	13	-	TGTGCCAGCAGTTACAGGGGCAGCTACGAGCAGTACTTC	CASSYRGSYEQYF
-	TRBV5-1	TRBJ1-4	15	once	TGCGCCAGCAGCTTGGTGGGCAGGTCGGACGAAAAACTGTTTTTT	CASSLVGRSDEKLFF
TRBD1	TRBV11-2	TRBJ1-5	15	-	TGTGCCAGCAGCCATACGACAGGGTCTAGTCAGCCCCAGCATTTT	CASSHTTGSSQPQHF
-	TRBV6-5	TRBJ1-5	13	-	TGTGCCAGCAGTCCCGAAGCGAATCAGCCCCAGCATTTT	CASSPEANQPQHF
-	TRBV15	TRBJ1-6	19	-	TGTGCCACCAGCAGAGTACTCGGGGACGGACCAACTATAAATTCACCCCTCCACTTT	CATSRVLGDGPTINSPLHF
-	TRBV27	TRBJ1-1	14	few	TGTGCCAGCAGTTTGTGGGGGTCGAACACTGAAGCTTTCTTT	CASSLWGSNTEAFF
-	TRBV10-3	TRBJ1-4	16	-	TGTGCCATCAGTGAGTCGATTGGCAGGGTTAATGAAAAACTGTTTTTT	CAISESIGRVNEKLFF
-	TRBV18	TRBJ2-1	13	-	TGTGCCAGCTCCCGGGGGGCAGGAAATGAGCAGTTCTTC	CASSRGAGNEQFF
-	TRBV5-4	TRBJ1-1	13	-	TGTGCCAGCACAGGCCAGCAAGACACTGAAGCTTTCTTT	CASTGQQDTEAFF
-	TRBV6-5	TRBJ2-7	13	-	TGTGCCAGCAGTTTATCCCGAGAGGTACAGCAGTACTTC	CASSLSREVQQYF
TRBD1	TRBV30	TRBJ1-4	14	-	TGTGCCTGGGGGTTAGGGGGCAACAATGAAAAACTGTTTTTT	CAWGLGGNNEKLFF
-	TRBV27	TRBJ1-4	16	-	TGTGCCAGCAGTTCCTGGGGGGGGCGTGTGAATGAAAAACTGTTTTTT	CASSSWGGRVNEKLFF
-	TRBV29-1	TRBJ1-2	15	-	TGCAGCGTTGATAGGATGGGGTTAGCTAACTATGGCTACACCTTC	CSVDRMGLANYGYTF
-	TRBV2	TRBJ1-3	13	-	TGTGCCAGCAGAGAAAGGTCTGGAAACACCATATATTTT	CASRERSGNTIYF
-	TRBV30	TRBJ1-6	15	-	TGTGCCTGGAGTGTACAGGGCGGTAATAATTCACCCCTCCACTTT	CAWSVQGGNNSPLHF
TRBD1	TRBV19	TRBJ2-2	14	few	TGTGCCAGCTCGGGACAGGGAGGTGTCGGGGAGCTGTTTTTT	CASSGQGGVGELFF
TRBD1	TRBV5-1	TRBJ1-1	15	-	TGCGCCAGCAGCTCAACAGGGGGCGAGGGCACTGAAGCTTTCTTT	CASSSTGGEGTEAFF
-	TRBV25-1	TRBJ1-2	13	-	TGTGCCAGCAGTGAATCGCGCCACCTAGGCTACACCTTC	CASSESRHLGYTF
-	TRBV13	TRBJ1-1	15	-	TGTGCCAGCAGCTCAACCCCCGGGGACTACACTGAAGCTTTCTTT	CASSSTPGDYTEAFF
-	TRBV27	TRBJ1-1	14	-	TGTGCCAGCAGTTTTGAGAGGGGGAGGACTGAAGCTTTCTTT	CASSFERGRTEAFF
-	TRBV4-2	TRBJ1-4	15	-	TGTGCCAGCAGCCAAGGCCGGACTGAAAATGAAAAACTGTTTTTT	CASSQGRTENEKLFF
-	TRBV6-1	TRBJ1-1	13	-	TGTGCCAGCAGTCGCCAGGGGAGCACTGAAGCTTTCTTT	CASSRQGSTEAFF
TRBD2	TRBV7-8	TRBJ2-5	17	-	TGTGCCAGCAAAGAGGGGGCTAGCGGGAGGACCCAAGAGACCCAGTACTTC	CASKEGASGRTQETQYF
-	TRBV28	TRBJ2-7	14	-	TGTGCCAGCAACAGGGCGGGAAGCTCCTACGAGCAGTACTTC	CASNRAGSSYEQYF
-	TRBV27	TRBJ2-5	16	-	TGTGCCAGCAGTTTCAGCCCCTTGGTAGGACGAGAGACCCAGTACTTC	CASSFSPLVGRETQYF
TRBD1	TRBV2	TRBJ2-5	14	once	TGTGCCACCAGGACAGGGGGCCCCCAAGAGACCCAGTACTTC	CATRTGGPQETQYF
TRBD2	TRBV2	TRBJ2-7	16	-	TGTGCCAGATCCCCCCTTGGTGGGAGGGCCATCGGTGAGCAGTACTTC	CARSPLGGRAIGEQYF
-	TRBV30	TRBJ1-4	13	-	TGTGCCTGGAGACAGTGGTATAATGAAAAACTGTTTTTT	CAWRQWYNEKLFF
TRBD1	TRBV2	TRBJ2-7	12	few	TGTGCCAGTCTGGACAGGTTCTACGAGCAGTACTTC	CASLDRFYEQYF
TRBD1	TRBV11-1	TRBJ2-7	14	-	TGTGCCAGCAGCTCAACCCGGGACAGCCTGGAGCAGTACTTC	CASSSTRDSLEQYF
-	TRBV27	TRBJ2-3	17	once	TGTGCCAGCAGACCTCCACTTTACGGGAGCGGTCCAGATACGCAGTATTTT	CASRPPLYGSGPDTQYF
TRBD2	TRBV6-5	TRBJ2-5	15	-	TGTGCCAGCAGTTACTCGACCCTAGCGGCAGAGACCCAGTACTTC	CASSYSTLAAETQYF
-	TRBV5-1	TRBJ2-2	14	-	TGCGCCAGCAGCGCTGCCTTAGGGGCCGGGGAGCTGTTTTTT	CASSAALGAGELFF
-	TRBV4-1	TRBJ1-4	15	-	TGCGCCAGCAGCCAAGAAACGCGACAAGGCAGAGAACTGTTTTTT	CASSQETRQGRELFF
-	TRBV28	TRBJ1-4	14	once	TGTGCCAGCAGTTTTTACGAGGTGGGGGGAAAACTGTTTTTT	CASSFYEVGGKLFF
TRBD2	TRBV4-2	TRBJ2-5	14	-	TGTGCCAGCAGCCACCTAGCGGGCCTGGAGACCCAGTACTTC	CASSHLAGLETQYF
TRBD1	TRBV27	TRBJ1-2	15	once	TGTGCCAGCAGCGTGACAGGGCCACTCGACTATGGCTACACCTTC	CASSVTGPLDYGYTF
-	TRBV7-9	TRBJ1-5	14	-	TGTGCCAGCAGCTGGAAGGATAGCAATCAGCCCCAGCATTTT	CASSWKDSNQPQHF
TRBD1	TRBV19	TRBJ2-1	15	-	TGTGCCAGTGGGCACCGGGACAGGGGTTACAATGAGCAGTTCTTC	CASGHRDRGYNEQFF
TRBD2	TRBV5-5	TRBJ2-1	17	once	TGTGCCAGCAGCTTGTCGAGCGGGAGACAGGACGTGGGTGAGCAGTTCTTC	CASSLSSGRQDVGEQFF
TRBD2	TRBV4-2	TRBJ2-1	16	few	TGTGCCAGCAGCCAAGTCTCGTCTAGCGGGGTCAATGAGCAGTTCTTC	CASSQVSSSGVNEQFF